Below are 14 T cell receptor beta chains sequenced from a single sample in a study of blood T cell repertoires in COVID-19. Libraries were prepared by immunoSEQ multiplex PCR; TCRdb keeps only in-frame clonotypes and omits some of them. The data contain about 380,000 clones, 81% of them singletons. The sample was peripheral blood. These receptor sequences come from a human donor with acute or convalescent COVID-19. The donor label of this sample is uncertain.

The chain links TRBV6-5 to TRBJ1-4; no clear D gene. The germline CDR1 and CDR2 sequences are MNHEY and SVGAGI. The CDR3 is made up of 13 amino acids. V was clipped by 2 bases and J by 10 bases, with 11 bases between them. The CDR3 nucleotides are TGTGCCAGCAGTTACGAGCAGGTTGGAAAACTGTTTTTT. Its protein is CASSYEQVGKLFF.

Here the CDR3 reads CASSQDRFSGNTIYF. The CDR3 DNA sequence: TGTGCCAGCAGCCAAGACCGGTTCTCTGGAAACACCATATATTTT. This rearrangement joins TRBV3-1 (or the pseudogene TRBV3-2) to TRBJ1-3; D remains unclear. This CDR3 is 15 amino acids long. V was trimmed by 0 bases and J by 0 bases, leaving 6 bases between them. From germline, CDR1 is LGHDT and CDR2 YNNKEL (reference sequence).

This sequence joins TRBV6-7 and TRBJ1-1; a possible D gene is TRBD1 (5 bases). TRBV6-7 is annotated as an ORF whose role is uncertain. This CDR3 contains 15 residues. Trimming took off 2 bases at V and 4 bases at J, with 14 bases between the two ends. The CDR3 loop is CASSYPSRGGTEAFF. CDR3 coding DNA: TGTGCCAGCAGTTACCCCTCCCGGGGGGGCACTGAAGCTTTCTTT.

This chain links TRBV14 with TRBJ2-7; no reliable D call. V was cut by 1 base and J by 2 bases, with 15 bases left in between. The CDR3 consists of 16 residues. CDR1 and CDR2 from the germline V gene are SGHDN and FVKESK. The CDR3 nucleotides are TGTGCCAGCAGCCAAGGATTTGTGAGATCTGCCTACGAGCAGTACTTC. Translation gives CASSQGFVRSAYEQYF.

The genes are TRBV4-1 and TRBJ2-5, with 8 bases lining up with TRBD2. The CDR3 runs to 17 residues. V lost 3 bases to trimming and J lost 4 bases; unmatched junction nucleotides: 13. Germline-derived CDR1 and CDR2 are MGHRA and YSYEKL. The CDR3 sequence is CASSHPPGLGGGETQYF. CDR3 nucleotides: TGCGCCAGCAGCCACCCCCCGGGACTAGGGGGGGGAGAGACCCAGTACTTC.

The chain couples TRBV2 to TRBJ1-2; D is perhaps TRBD1 (5 bases). The germline V gene encodes CDR1 SNHLY and CDR2 FYNNEI. This CDR3 spans 14 amino acids. V was cut by 3 bases and J by 4 bases, with 12 bases left in between. The CDR3 DNA reads TGTGCCAGCAGTGAGATCGACAGTGGCTATGGCTACACCTTC. The encoded protein is CASSEIDSGYGYTF.

The chain is built from TRBV18 and TRBJ1-1, with D perhaps matching TRBD1 (5 bases). V dropped 4 bases and J dropped 2 bases, with 14 bases sitting between them. Germline V gives CDR1 KGHSH, CDR2 LQKENI. The length of the CDR3 is 15 residues. DNA of the CDR3: TGTGCCAGCTCACTACAAGCGACAGTCAACACTGAAGCTTTCTTT. Translated, it gives CASSLQATVNTEAFF.

The chain has TRBV6-1 and TRBJ1-1, with D perhaps matching TRBD1 (5 bases). V lost 3 bases, J lost 5 bases, and 13 bases lay in between. The CDR3 runs to 14 residues. CDR1 MNHNS and CDR2 SASEGT come from the germline V gene. In DNA form, the CDR3 reads TGTGCCAGCAGTGAGCGGGGGATGGGAACTGAAGCTTTCTTT. Its translation is CASSERGMGTEAFF.

The genes are TRBV3-1 (or the pseudogene TRBV3-2) and TRBJ1-2; a possible D gene is TRBD1 (6 bases). Germline loops: CDR1 LGHDT, CDR2 YNNKEL (reference sequence). The CDR3 is made up of 16 amino acids. The V end was cut by 4 bases, the J end by 8 bases, with 23 bases between. CDR3 in amino acids: CASSLSLLRGREGYTF. In nucleotides, the CDR3 is TGTGCCAGCAGCCTCTCTCTATTGAGGGGGAGAGAGGGCTACACCTTC.

The chain combines TRBV7-9 with TRBJ2-7, with D maybe TRBD1 (6 bases). The germline V gene has CDR1 SEHNR and CDR2 FQNEAQ (reference sequence). The ends were cut back, 2 bases at V and 1 base at J, with 9 bases in the middle. This CDR3 region has 14 residues. The CDR3 nucleotides read TGTGCCAGCAGCTTACAGGGGCAGTCCTACGAGCAGTACTTC. It yields the protein CASSLQGQSYEQYF.

This chain joins TRBV18 and TRBJ1-4, with D possibly matching TRBD1 (6 bases). CDR1 KGHSH and CDR2 LQKENI come from the germline V gene. The length of the CDR3 is 16 residues. Trimming removed 3 bases from V and 0 bases from J, with 11 bases in between. The CDR3 protein is CASSPQGGTTNEKLFF. CDR3 sequence (DNA): TGTGCCAGCTCACCTCAAGGGGGTACAACTAATGAAAAACTGTTTTTT.

The chain employs TRBV14 and TRBJ1-1, with D tentatively TRBD1 (5 bases). Looked up from germline, CDR1 is SGHDN and CDR2 is FVKESK. The CDR3 loop spans 14 amino acids. V dropped 3 bases and J dropped 0 bases, with 8 bases sitting between them. The CDR3, as DNA: TGTGCCAGCAGCCACGCAGGGATGAACACTGAAGCTTTCTTT. It translates to CASSHAGMNTEAFF.

Here the CDR3 DNA reads TGTGCCAGCAGCCCGGAGACTAGGGAGCAGTTCTTC. Amino acid sequence: CASSPETREQFF. The V gene is TRBV5-4, the J gene TRBJ2-1, with D perhaps TRBD2 (6 bases). Per germline, CDR1 SGHNT and CDR2 YYREEE (reference sequence). This CDR3 has 12 residues. V lost 4 bases and J lost 10, with 12 bases in between. Together with reference TRBV5-4 and TRBJ2-1, the CDR3 gives the full variable domain: ETGVTQSPTHLIKTRGQQVTLRCSSQSGHNTVSWYQQALGQGPQFIFQYYREEENGRGNFPPRFSGLQFPNYSSELNVNALELDDSALYLCASSPETREQFFGPGTRLTVL.

This chain joins TRBV11-2 and TRBJ2-3, with 7 bases aligning to TRBD1. Germline CDR1 and CDR2: SGHAT and FQNNGV. V lost 5 bases, J lost 6 bases, and 5 bases stayed unmatched. There are 13 residues in the CDR3. The CDR3 sequence: CASSPGQYDTQYF. The CDR3 DNA follows: TGTGCCAGCAGCCCGGGACAGTACGATACGCAGTATTTT. Full variable domain (remainder filled in from reference TRBV11-2 and TRBJ2-3): EAGVAQSPRYKIIEKRQSVAFWCNPISGHATLYWYQQILGQGPKLLIQFQNNGVVDDSQLPKDRFSAERLKGVDSTLKIQPAKLEDSAVYLCASSPGQYDTQYFGPGTRLTVL.